One and the same sample provided the 31 T cell receptor beta chains below, sequenced in a study of cytomegalovirus exposure and HLA in healthy donors. 60 Vbeta and 13 Jbeta primers were used in PCR. Assay: immunoSEQ multiplex PCR; the TCRdb copy retains only in-frame clones and omits some. The sample lists about 150,000 clones; around 74% were seen once. Sequencing was carried out using PBMCs. Receptors were obtained from a man younger than 30 in good health and CMV-seronegative.

This clone was seen a few times. The chain joins TRBV28 to TRBJ2-1, with 7 bases matching TRBD1. The CDR3 sequence is 16 residues long. In germline, CDR1 is MDHEN, CDR2 SYDVKM. The trim removed 6 bases at V and 4 bases at J, leaving 12 bases unmatched. CDR3 protein: CASRGFHGTEYNEQFF. CDR3 bases: TGTGCCAGCAGAGGGTTCCACGGGACAGAATACAATGAGCAGTTCTTC.

The gene calls are TRBV27 and TRBJ2-7; TRBD1 aligns across 8 bases. Losses at the gene ends were 5 bases for V and 0 bases for J; bases not matched to a gene: 9. CDR1 is MNHEY and CDR2 is SMNVEV in the germline V gene (reference sequence). This CDR3 comprises 16 residues. CDR3: CASSPHTGTGSYEQYF. The CDR3 DNA sequence: TGTGCCAGCAGTCCCCACACCGGGACAGGCTCCTACGAGCAGTACTTC.

J is TRBJ1-4 and V is TRBV28, with 8 bases lining up with TRBD1. CDR1 and CDR2 from the germline V gene are MDHEN and SYDVKM. V shed 8 bases and J 8 bases; nucleotides not matched to a gene: 13. This CDR3 comprises 15 residues. CDR3 nucleotides: TGTGCCAGCCAGGGGCCACAGGGGGTGGGGGAAAAACTGTTTTTT. Translating it yields CASQGPQGVGEKLFF. The full variable domain, with the rest looked up from reference TRBV28 and TRBJ1-4, is DVKVTQSSRYLVKRTGEKVFLECVQDMDHENMFWYRQDPGLGLRLIYFSYDVKMKEKGDIPEGYSVSREKKERFSLILESASTNQTSMYLCASQGPQGVGEKLFFGSGTQLSVL.

The rearrangement uses TRBV11-2 and TRBJ2-1; D may be TRBD1 (6 bases). Germline V CDR1 and CDR2: SGHAT, FQNNGV. The CDR3 totals 15 residues. Trimming removed 1 base from V and 7 bases from J, with 14 bases in between. DNA for the CDR3: TGTGCCAGCAGCTTAGTTATCTTGAGGGGGAATGAGCAGTTCTTC. It specifies CASSLVILRGNEQFF.

This clone was observed once. J is TRBJ2-7 and V is TRBV28, with a weak D call TRBD1 (6 bases). There are 15 residues in the CDR3. V was clipped by 2 bases and J by 0 bases, with 11 bases between them. Germline V gene lookup returns CDR1 MDHEN and CDR2 SYDVKM. The CDR3 DNA reads as TGTGCCAGCAGTTTACGAGGACAGCTCTCCTACGAGCAGTACTTC. This encodes CASSLRGQLSYEQYF.

This chain joins TRBV7-2 and TRBJ2-5, with 8 nucleotides matching TRBD2. Losses at the gene ends were 1 base for V and 5 bases for J; bases not matched to a gene: 9. The CDR3 runs to 16 residues. The germline V gene encodes CDR1 SGHTA and CDR2 FQGNSA. CDR3 amino acids: CASSLGGTRTRETQYF. In DNA, the CDR3 is TGTGCCAGCAGCTTAGGGGGGACTAGGACTAGGGAGACCCAGTACTTC.

The CDR3: CASNLGAGVADTQYF. CDR3 DNA sequence: TGTGCCAGTAATTTGGGAGCGGGAGTGGCAGATACGCAGTATTTT. The chain couples TRBV19 to TRBJ2-3; the match to TRBD2 covers 8 bases. V lost 7 bases and J lost 4; bases outside the gene matches: 10. Germline loops: CDR1 LNHDA, CDR2 SQIVND (reference sequence). This CDR3 contains 15 residues.

The V gene is TRBV5-6, the J gene TRBJ1-1, with D possibly being TRBD1 (6 bases). The V and J ends lost 2 bases and 10 bases respectively, with 12 bases between them. This CDR3 is 12 amino acids long. The germline CDR1 and CDR2 sequences are SGHDT and YYEEEE. In nucleotides, the CDR3 is TGTGCCAGCAGCTTCGGACAGCGGGGAGCTTTCTTT. This encodes CASSFGQRGAFF.

J is TRBJ2-7 and V is TRBV7-2, with 9 bases lining up with TRBD2. Trimming cost V 7 bases and J 2 bases; bases outside gene matches: 3. This CDR3 has 13 residues. Looked up from germline, CDR1 is SGHTA and CDR2 is FQGNSA. The CDR3: CASKVAGAYEQYF. The CDR3 DNA follows: TGTGCCAGCAAGGTAGCGGGAGCCTACGAGCAGTACTTC. The full variable domain, in which reference TRBV7-2 and TRBJ2-7 provide the parts outside the CDR3, is GAGVSQSPSNKVTEKGKDVELRCDPISGHTALYWYRQSLGQGLEFLIYFQGNSAPDKSGLPSDRFSAERTGGSVSTLTIQRTQQEDSAVYLCASKVAGAYEQYFGPGTRLTVT.

There are a few counts of this clone. The chain recombines TRBV10-1 with TRBJ2-7; 7 positions agree with TRBD2. The CDR3 loop spans 14 amino acids. Germline V gene lookup returns CDR1 WNHNN and CDR2 SYGVQD (reference sequence). Germline trimming cut 2 bases from V and 6 bases from J; bases unmatched to any gene: 7. In DNA, the CDR3 is TGCGCCAGCAGTGAGGGGGGGGTTGGAACCGAGCAGTACTTC. It yields the protein CASSEGGVGTEQYF.

The chain joins TRBV7-9 to TRBJ2-1; D not certain. The CDR3 has 12 residues. Germline V gene data show CDR1 as SEHNR and CDR2 as FQNEAQ (reference sequence). The ends were cut back, 4 bases at V and 10 bases at J, with 11 bases in the middle. The CDR3 here is CASSSDLQEQFF. The CDR3 DNA reads TGTGCCAGCAGCTCCGACTTGCAGGAGCAGTTCTTC. The variable domain in full, completed from reference TRBV7-9 and TRBJ2-1, reads DTGVSQNPRHKITKRGQNVTFRCDPISEHNRLYWYRQTLGQGPEFLTYFQNEAQLEKSRLLSDRFSAERPKGSFSTLEIQRTEQGDSAMYLCASSSDLQEQFFGPGTRLTVL.

J is TRBJ2-2 and V is TRBV5-1, with D perhaps TRBD2 (5 bases). The CDR3 spans 15 residues. The germline CDR1 and CDR2 sequences are SGHRS and YFSETQ. V lost 2 bases, J lost 0 bases, and 8 bases lay in between. The CDR3 loop is CASSLRGTNTGELFF. The DNA of the CDR3 is TGCGCCAGCAGCTTAAGAGGGACGAACACCGGGGAGCTGTTTTTT.

The genes are TRBV7-9 and TRBJ2-1; 8 bases fit TRBD2. The germline gives CDR1 SEHNR, CDR2 FQNEAQ (reference sequence). With 1 base clipped from V and 0 bases from J, the junction kept 2 bases outside the gene matches. This CDR3 region has 16 residues. This CDR3 reads CASSLDGRASYNEQFF. In DNA form, the CDR3 reads TGTGCCAGCAGCTTAGACGGGAGGGCCTCCTACAATGAGCAGTTCTTC. The whole variable domain, remainder taken from reference TRBV7-9 and TRBJ2-1, is DTGVSQNPRHKITKRGQNVTFRCDPISEHNRLYWYRQTLGQGPEFLTYFQNEAQLEKSRLLSDRFSAERPKGSFSTLEIQRTEQGDSAMYLCASSLDGRASYNEQFFGPGTRLTVL.

The rearrangement joins TRBV6-5 to TRBJ2-7; D is unclear. The V gene's germline CDR1 is MNHEY and CDR2 SVGAGI. Between the trimmed V and J ends, which lost 0 bases and 0 bases, there was a span of 9 bases. The CDR3 sequence is 15 residues long. The DNA of the CDR3 is TGTGCCAGCAGTTACTCTGGCATTAACTCCTACGAGCAGTACTTC. As protein: CASSYSGINSYEQYF.

V usage is TRBV29-1 and J usage is TRBJ1-1; a weak D match, TRBD1 (5 bases). V gave up 6 bases and J gave up 1 base, with 12 bases separating them. The germline CDR1 and CDR2 sequences are SQVTM and ANQGSEA. This CDR3 spans 13 amino acids. The CDR3 region has the DNA TGCAGCGTCGACCCCGGGGGGAACACTGAAGCTTTCTTT. It encodes CSVDPGGNTEAFF.

The rearrangement links TRBV19 to TRBJ2-5; tentative D call: TRBD1 (6 bases). The CDR3 is made up of 14 amino acids. Germline V gene sequence: CDR1 LNHDA, CDR2 SQIVND (reference sequence). The germline V and J ends were trimmed by 5 bases and 0 bases, with 10 bases remaining between them. The CDR3: CASSQTGNQETQYF. As DNA, the CDR3 is TGTGCCAGTAGTCAAACAGGGAACCAAGAGACCCAGTACTTC.

The DNA of the CDR3 is TGTGCCAGCTCACCTCCGATAATGACGGGGGATACAGATACGCAGTATTTT. Its protein is CASSPPIMTGDTDTQYF. This chain links TRBV18 with TRBJ2-3; perhaps TRBD2 as D (6 bases). This CDR3 spans 17 amino acids. Germline CDR1 is KGHSH and CDR2 is LQKENI. Between the trimmed V and J ends, which lost 3 bases and 3 bases, there was a span of 19 bases. Supplemented by reference TRBV18 and TRBJ2-3, the full variable domain reads NAGVMQNPRHLVRRRGQEARLRCSPMKGHSHVYWYRQLPEEGLKFMVYLQKENIIDESGMPKERFSAEFPKEGPSILRIQQVVRGDSAAYFCASSPPIMTGDTDTQYFGPGTRLTVL.

The chain is built from TRBV6-5 and TRBJ2-5; TRBD2 agrees at 8 bases. The V and J ends lost 0 bases and 4 bases, in that order; junction bases with no gene match: 7. The CDR3 has 16 residues. CDR1 and CDR2 (germline): MNHEY, SVGAGI. The CDR3 region has the DNA TGTGCCAGCAGTTACTCCAGCGCGGGACTAGTAGAGACCCAGTACTTC. It is translated as CASSYSSAGLVETQYF.

The CDR3 here is CTIDREETQYF. The CDR3 nucleotides are TGCACCATAGATCGAGAAGAGACCCAGTACTTC. The rearrangement joins TRBV5-1 to TRBJ2-5, with D unclear. The germline gives CDR1 SGHRS, CDR2 YFSETQ. This CDR3 has 11 amino acids.

Of note for this clone: This sample includes further DNA sequences coding for the same CDR3. The genes are TRBV15 and TRBJ2-7; TRBD1 aligns across 8 bases. Germline CDR1 LNHNV, CDR2 YYDKDF (reference sequence). The CDR3 sequence is 16 residues long. After removal of 0 bases from V and 1 base from J, the junction contained 5 bases not matched to a gene. The CDR3 is CATSRDRGQGSYEQYF. For the CDR3, the DNA is TGTGCCACCAGCAGAGATCGCGGACAGGGATCCTACGAGCAGTACTTC.

The V and J genes are TRBV12-1 and TRBJ2-7; the D segment call TRBD1 is taken from the table without a DNA check. TRBV12-1 is marked as a pseudogene. The CDR3 length is 16 residues. CDR3 loop: CASSFGGDRGLDEQYF. In DNA, the CDR3 is TGTGCCAGCAGCTTTGGAGGGGACAGGGGGCTCGACGAGCAGTACTTC.

The chain recombines TRBV6-6 with TRBJ2-1, with 7 positions matching TRBD2. J gave up 9 bases and V 8 bases, and 13 bases lay outside the gene matches. Germline assignment: CDR1 MNHNY and CDR2 SVGAGI (reference sequence). The CDR3 has 14 residues. CDR3 DNA sequence: TGTGCCAGCGCCCTGGGAGCGGGAAGGGGTGAGCAGTTCTTC. It codes for CASALGAGRGEQFF.

The chain couples TRBV5-1 to TRBJ2-7, with 9 bases matching TRBD2. J lost 2 bases, V lost 5 bases, and 8 bases had no gene match. Germline V CDR1 and CDR2: SGHRS, YFSETQ. The CDR3 runs to 15 residues. CDR3 DNA sequence: TGCGCCAGCAGTTTCGGAGCGGGAGGTCCCTACGAGCAGTACTTC. It encodes CASSFGAGGPYEQYF.

The chain carries TRBV4-1 and TRBJ2-5; TRBD2 matches 7 bases. The CDR3 totals 16 residues. In germline, CDR1 is MGHRA, CDR2 YSYEKL. After removal of 3 bases from V and 2 bases from J, the junction contained 9 bases not matched to a gene. The CDR3 here is CASSHAAGEGQETQYF. Written as DNA, the CDR3 is TGCGCCAGCAGCCATGCCGCGGGAGAGGGGCAAGAGACCCAGTACTTC.

This clone was observed a few times. The chain links TRBV5-1 to TRBJ2-3, with D possibly matching TRBD1 (6 bases). The CDR3 extends over 15 amino acids. V was trimmed by 2 bases and J by 6 bases, leaving 16 bases between them. CDR1 and CDR2 (germline): SGHRS, YFSETQ. The CDR3 DNA is TGCGCCAGCAGCTTAGGGGACACGTCCTTGGATACGCAGTATTTT. Protein sequence: CASSLGDTSLDTQYF.

The chain is built from TRBV29-1 and TRBJ2-7; D might be TRBD1 (5 bases). The CDR3 length is 14 residues. The germline V gene has CDR1 SQVTM and CDR2 ANQGSEA. The V gene lost 4 bases and the J gene lost 1 base, with 14 bases spanning the gap. The CDR3 region is CSVVGQGTSYEQYF. The CDR3 nucleotides are TGCAGCGTTGTCGGGCAGGGAACATCCTACGAGCAGTACTTC.

The J gene is TRBJ1-1, the V gene TRBV6-5, with TRBD1 as a possible D gene (6 bases). Trimming left V 2 bases short and J 6 bases short, with 7 bases between. CDR3 size: 12 residues. The germline gives CDR1 MNHEY, CDR2 SVGAGI. In DNA form, the CDR3 reads TGTGCCAGCAGTTACGGACAGCCTGAAGCTTTCTTT. Residues: CASSYGQPEAFF.

The rearrangement uses TRBV11-3 and TRBJ2-6; 8 bases align to TRBD1. The germline CDR1 and CDR2 sequences are SGHNT and YENEEA. CDR3 length equals 15 residues. The V segment lost 4 bases and the J segment 2 bases; nucleotides outside the gene matches: 1. The CDR3 here is CASSSGGPGANVLTF. The DNA of the CDR3 is TGTGCCAGCAGCTCAGGGGGCCCTGGGGCCAACGTCCTGACTTTC.

The V call is TRBV4-3, the J call TRBJ2-1; 7 bases fit TRBD2. The CDR3 runs 15 residues. Looked up from germline, CDR1 is LGHNA and CDR2 is YSLEER. V lost 6 bases, J lost 3 bases, and 8 bases stayed unmatched. CDR3 DNA: TGCGCCAGCAGTTACTCCCGGGGGGTCTACAATGAGCAGTTCTTC. Translated: CASSYSRGVYNEQFF.

The rearrangement joins TRBV7-4 to TRBJ1-2; 11 nucleotides align to TRBD1. The CDR3 sequence is 18 residues long. In germline, CDR1 is SGHVT, CDR2 SQSDAQ. The ends lost 6 bases at V and 0 bases at J; junction bases unmatched: 12. The CDR3 DNA follows: TGTGCCAGCAGTTCTCAACGGACAGGGGGCGCAGCTAACTATGGCTACACCTTC. This sequence encodes CASSSQRTGGAANYGYTF. Complete variable domain (other parts from reference TRBV7-4 and TRBJ1-2): GAGVSQSPRYKVAKRGRDVALRCDSISGHVTLYWYRQTLGQGSEVLTYSQSDAQRDKSGRPSGRFSAERPERSVSTLKIQRTEQGDSAVYLCASSSQRTGGAANYGYTFGSGTRLTVV.

This chain joins TRBV7-2 and TRBJ1-2; no clear D. V gave up 1 base and J gave up 4 bases, with 10 bases separating them. The CDR3 sequence is 14 residues long. Germline V gene lookup returns CDR1 SGHTA and CDR2 FQGNSA. The CDR3 nucleotides read TGTGCCAGCAGCTTAGGAGGATCGGGCTATGGCTACACCTTC. This gives the protein CASSLGGSGYGYTF. The full variable domain, completed using reference TRBV7-2 and TRBJ1-2, is GAGVSQSPSNKVTEKGKDVELRCDPISGHTALYWYRQSLGQGLEFLIYFQGNSAPDKSGLPSDRFSAERTGGSVSTLTIQRTQQEDSAVYLCASSLGGSGYGYTFGSGTRLTVV.